Listed here are 26 T cell receptor beta chains from one sample, sequenced in a study. MiXCR, run by TCRdb on the RT-PCR reads, gives a single entry per CDR3 protein. Of about 680,000 distinct CDR3 sequences in the sample, 12% to 15% were seen once. Material: memory CD4+ T cells from blood. The receptor source for this set is a female donor in good health, serving as a healthy control.

The genes are TRBV12-3 or TRBV12-4 and TRBJ1-2; D is perhaps TRBD1 (6 bases). The CDR3 is 14 residues long. V lost 7 bases to trimming and J lost 5 bases, with 17 bases between them. CDR3 nucleotides: TGTGCCAGCAATGGGGGGGCAGGGGAGTATGGCTACACCTTC. The encoded protein is CASNGGAGEYGYTF.

There are a few counts of this clonotype. V gene TRBV18 combines with J gene TRBJ1-5; D is unclear. The CDR3 covers 13 residues. The germline V and J ends were trimmed by 6 bases and 5 bases, with 11 bases remaining between them. Germline CDR1 and CDR2: KGHSH and LQKENI. The CDR3 DNA follows: TGTGCCAGCTCGTCCCAGAAGGATCAGCCCCAGCATTTT. This encodes CASSSQKDQPQHF.

The chain links TRBV6-1 to TRBJ1-4; D not certain. This CDR3 is built from 15 residues. The ends were cut back, 7 bases at V and 0 bases at J, with 12 bases in the middle. CDR1 is MNHNS, CDR2 SASEGT, per germline. The CDR3 region is CASNTNGATNEKLFF. DNA of the CDR3: TGTGCCAGCAATACTAACGGTGCAACTAATGAAAAACTGTTTTTT.

This clonotype was picked up one time. The chain joins TRBV12-3 or TRBV12-4 to TRBJ1-4, with D possibly TRBD1 on 6 matching bases. V lost 5 bases and J lost 5, with 15 bases in between. The CDR3 contains 15 residues. The CDR3 bases are TGTGCCAGCAGTACTTATGGCAGGGGAAATGAAAAACTGTTTTTT. Translation: CASSTYGRGNEKLFF.

The J gene is TRBJ1-3, the V gene TRBV29-1; D is ambiguous. Deletions cut 6 bases from V and 0 bases from J, with 15 bases between. Germline V CDR1 and CDR2: SQVTM, ANQGSEA. The CDR3 is 15 amino acids. The DNA for the CDR3 is TGCAGCGTCGACTTGGGTGGCCGCTCTGGAAACACCATATATTTT. Translation gives CSVDLGGRSGNTIYF.

This clonotype was found many times. The V call is TRBV20-1, the J call TRBJ2-7; no firm D call. Germline V gene lookup returns CDR1 DFQATT and CDR2 SNEGSKA (reference sequence). V shed 3 bases and J shed 6 bases, with 21 bases lying between them. This CDR3 comprises 15 residues. The CDR3 reads CSASFPSRITGEQYF. DNA of the CDR3: TGCAGTGCTAGTTTCCCAAGTCGCATAACGGGCGAGCAGTACTTC.

This clonotype was detected only a few times. The J gene is TRBJ1-4, the V gene TRBV7-2; D is unclear. CDR1 and CDR2 from the germline V gene are SGHTA and FQGNSA. There are 14 residues in the CDR3. V shed 2 bases and J shed 8 bases, with 12 bases lying between them. This chain's CDR3 is CASSLRTIGEKLFF. CDR3 nucleotide sequence: TGTGCCAGCAGCTTACGGACCATAGGGGAAAAACTGTTTTTT.

This clonotype has only a few counts. V usage is TRBV20-1 and J usage is TRBJ2-7, with D possibly matching TRBD2 (5 bases). The CDR3 consists of 13 residues. CDR1 DFQATT and CDR2 SNEGSKA come from the germline V gene (reference sequence). Trimming cost V 1 base and J 0 bases, with 7 bases left between them. The CDR3 DNA follows: TGCAGTGCTAGAGTAGGGAGCTCCTACGAGCAGTACTTC. Its translation is CSARVGSSYEQYF.

This clonotype was observed at least ten times. This chain joins TRBV6-5 and TRBJ2-7; no definite D call. Germline CDR1 MNHEY, CDR2 SVGAGI. V gave up 4 bases and J gave up 5 bases, with 18 bases separating them. The CDR3 loop spans 15 amino acids. The CDR3 nucleotides are TGTGCCAGCAGTTTCTTGTCAAGGTCGAGCCACGAGCAGTACTTC. Protein sequence: CASSFLSRSSHEQYF.

About this clonotype itself: One base away lies a much larger clone, so this may be a sequencing read error. The J gene is TRBJ2-3, the V gene TRBV20-1, with 9 bases matching TRBD2. CDR1 DFQATT and CDR2 SNEGSKA come from the germline V gene (reference sequence). The CDR3 totals 13 residues. The CDR3 DNA follows: TGCAGTGCTAGACCTAGCGGGGCAGATTCGCAGTATTTT. Translation gives CSARPSGADSQYF.

The rearrangement joins TRBV18 to TRBJ1-2; D gene ambiguous. This CDR3 has 14 residues. V was cut by 6 bases and J by 0 bases, with 11 bases left in between. The germline CDR1 and CDR2 sequences are KGHSH and LQKENI. The CDR3 DNA reads TGTGCCAGCTCTAGCGAGACTTCTAACTATGGCTACACCTTC. Protein product: CASSSETSNYGYTF.

This clonotype was detected only a few times. The chain couples TRBV3-1 to TRBJ2-1; 8 nucleotides agree with TRBD1. This CDR3 comprises 14 residues. V shed 2 bases, J shed 10 bases, and the junction held 7 bases outside the gene matches. Germline CDR1 LGHDT, CDR2 YNNKEL (reference sequence). For the CDR3, the DNA is TGTGCCAGCAGCCAATCCGGGACAGGCTGGGAGCAGTTCTTC. It specifies CASSQSGTGWEQFF.

This clonotype was counted ten times or more. The V and J genes are TRBV18 and TRBJ2-7; 8 nucleotides agree with TRBD1. V lost 3 bases, J lost 3 bases, and 4 bases stayed unmatched. CDR3 size: 14 residues. Germline assignment: CDR1 KGHSH and CDR2 LQKENI. The CDR3 region is CASSPSTGVYEQYF. The CDR3 DNA reads TGTGCCAGCTCACCCTCGACAGGGGTCTACGAGCAGTACTTC. The full variable domain, in which reference TRBV18 and TRBJ2-7 provide the parts outside the CDR3, is NAGVMQNPRHLVRRRGQEARLRCSPMKGHSHVYWYRQLPEEGLKFMVYLQKENIIDESGMPKERFSAEFPKEGPSILRIQQVVRGDSAAYFCASSPSTGVYEQYFGPGTRLTVT.

This sequence joins TRBV18 and TRBJ1-3; no firm D call. CDR1 is KGHSH and CDR2 is LQKENI in the germline V gene. V lost 6 bases, J lost 0 bases, and 6 bases lay in between. This CDR3 comprises 13 residues. The CDR3 protein is CASSIFSGNTIYF. CDR3 DNA: TGTGCCAGCTCCATATTCTCTGGAAACACCATATATTTT.

The chain uses TRBV6-2 or TRBV6-3 and TRBJ1-1; the match to TRBD1 covers 8 bases. Losses at the gene ends were 7 bases for V and 10 bases for J; bases not matched to a gene: 14. The CDR3 spans 14 residues. CDR1 and CDR2 from the germline V gene are MNHEY and SVGEGT. DNA for the CDR3: TGTGCCAGCAATTTCAGAACCCAGACAGGGGCAGCTTTCTTT. Amino acid sequence: CASNFRTQTGAAFF.

The rearrangement links TRBV6-1 to TRBJ1-6; D is unresolved. The germline gives CDR1 MNHNS, CDR2 SASEGT. Deletions cut 4 bases from V and 7 bases from J, with 8 bases between. The CDR3 is made up of 13 amino acids. The CDR3 is CASSAQANSPLHF. Here the CDR3 DNA reads TGTGCCAGCAGTGCGCAGGCGAATTCACCCCTCCACTTT.

The chain joins TRBV9 to TRBJ2-5; D is uncertain. CDR1 is SGDLS, CDR2 YYNGEE, per germline. Between the trimmed V and J ends, which lost 1 base and 4 bases, there was a span of 11 bases. The CDR3 sequence is 14 residues long. CDR3 DNA: TGTGCCAGCAGCGTAAATTCTGTTGGAGAGACCCAGTACTTC. Its protein product is CASSVNSVGETQYF.

The genes are TRBV5-1 and TRBJ1-1; D is unclear. V lost 3 bases and J lost 6, with 15 bases in between. Per germline, CDR1 SGHRS and CDR2 YFSETQ. The CDR3 has 14 amino acids. The CDR3 sequence: CASSWSDQWAEAFF. The CDR3 nucleotides read TGCGCCAGCAGCTGGTCCGATCAATGGGCTGAAGCTTTCTTT.

CDR3 nucleotides: TGCGCCAGCAGCGATTTCGGACTAGCGGGAGTTGAAAAGTACTTC. The encoded protein is CASSDFGLAGVEKYF. The V gene is TRBV5-1, the J gene TRBJ2-7; 13 nucleotides align to TRBD2. Germline V gives CDR1 SGHRS, CDR2 YFSETQ. With V trimmed by 4 bases and J by 11 bases, 12 bases remained unmatched. The CDR3 has 15 amino acids.

This clonotype was picked up a small number of times. The chain employs TRBV20-1 and TRBJ2-1, with 8 bases lining up with TRBD2. CDR1 is DFQATT, CDR2 SNEGSKA, per germline (reference sequence). This CDR3 has 19 amino acids. Losses at the gene ends were 5 bases for V and 0 bases for J; bases not matched to a gene: 18. Here the CDR3 reads CSAQNRRGAIQSSYNEQFF. CDR3 sequence (DNA): TGCAGTGCTCAAAACAGGCGGGGGGCCATCCAGAGCTCCTACAATGAGCAGTTCTTC.

As DNA, the CDR3 is TGCAGTGCTAGAGATCATGTCTCTGGAAACACCATATATTTT. It yields the protein CSARDHVSGNTIYF. V and J are TRBV20-1 and TRBJ1-3, with D uncertain. Germline CDR1 reads DFQATT; CDR2 reads SNEGSKA (reference sequence). The CDR3 totals 14 residues. The V and J ends lost 0 bases and 0 bases respectively, with 6 bases between them.

The chain has TRBV20-1 and TRBJ1-4; 9 bases are a match to TRBD1. The V and J ends lost 3 bases and 5 bases, in that order; junction bases with no gene match: 10. The CDR3 sequence is 16 residues long. CDR1 is DFQATT and CDR2 is SNEGSKA in the germline V gene (reference sequence). The CDR3: CSASKVLGTGNEKLFF. In DNA, the CDR3 is TGCAGTGCTAGTAAAGTATTAGGGACAGGGAATGAAAAACTGTTTTTT.

This clonotype occurred many times. The chain links TRBV10-3 to TRBJ2-3, with 9 bases lining up with TRBD2. The V and J ends lost 0 bases and 5 bases, in that order; junction bases with no gene match: 6. Germline V gene sequence: CDR1 ENHRY, CDR2 SYGVKD. CDR3 length: 16 residues. The CDR3 DNA sequence: TGTGCCATCAGTGAGTCCAGCGGGGGGCCATTAGATACGCAGTATTTT. Encoded protein: CAISESSGGPLDTQYF.

Note on this clonotype: One end of the junction fails to match germline, which may point to a read error. The chain recombines TRBV12-3 or TRBV12-4 with TRBJ2-7; TRBD1 might be the D (6 bases). The CDR3 sequence is 15 residues long. The CDR3 nucleotides are TGTGCCAGCAGCTTAGGGGGTCGGCGAACCTACGAGCAGTACTTC. Protein product: CASSLGGRRTYEQYF.

This chain links TRBV18 with TRBJ2-1; 12 bases map to TRBD2. Per the germline V gene, CDR1 is KGHSH and CDR2 is LQKENI. The CDR3 totals 17 residues. V shed 2 bases and J 5 bases; nucleotides not matched to a gene: 7. This CDR3 is CASSPYRLAGVHNEQFF. The CDR3 nucleotides are TGTGCCAGCTCACCATACCGACTAGCGGGAGTCCACAATGAGCAGTTCTTC.

V usage is TRBV9 and J usage is TRBJ2-3; D might be TRBD2 (7 bases). This CDR3 is 18 amino acids long. Germline V gives CDR1 SGDLS, CDR2 YYNGEE. V lost 4 bases and J 0 bases, leaving 21 bases between the germline ends. Here the CDR3 DNA reads TGTGCCAGCAGCTCGAGAGGGGGGGGACTTTCCAGCACAGATACGCAGTATTTT. Its protein is CASSSRGGGLSSTDTQYF.